This T cell receptor (beta chain) was captured by sequencing in a study of a mutant IDH1 vaccine in newly diagnosed glioma. Study in general: Once 4-6 weeks had passed after radiotherapy alone, vaccination started, or it started with temozolomide cycles. The study, taken as a whole, reports: Among all patients, vaccine-induced immune responses occurred in around 95%.

As concerns this clone: Its antigen remains unidentified.

Sequencing was performed with immunoSEQ multiplex PCR; in TCRdb, only in-frame clones are kept and a portion is missing. The table lists roughly 86,000 clones, about 90% of them singletons, with approximately 0.8% in the top ten. As for time point: week 47, end of study. Alongside topical imiquimod, each dose of vaccine comprised 300 ug of mutant IDH1 20-mer peptide. This CDR3 has 18 residues. Trimming removed 0 bases from V and 2 bases from J; junction bases left unmatched: 8. Germline-derived CDR1 and CDR2 are SGDLS and YYNGEE. This sample comprised PBMCs, obtained from a glioma patient whose treatment included an IDH1 peptide vaccine. V usage is TRBV9 and J usage is TRBJ2-5; 12 bases agree with TRBD2. This receptor was taken from a woman aged 45-60 years with glioma. CDR3: CASSVASGTSGPQETQYF. For the CDR3, the DNA is TGTGCCAGCAGCGTAGCTTCCGGGACTAGCGGGCCTCAAGAGACCCAGTACTTC.